This TCR beta chain was captured by sequencing in a study of shared clonotypes between healthy human individuals. This clone showed up just once. The same CDR3 also results from other DNA sequences found in this sample. The repertoire was sequenced with immunoSEQ multiplex PCR; TCRdb's copy has only in-frame clones and lacks some. The top ten clones hold approximately 1.5% of a sample with 850,000 to 1,200,000 clones, about 74% of them seen once. Naive CD45RA+ and memory CD45RA-negative subsets were split from CD4+ cells. Germline assignment: CDR1 SGHRS and CDR2 YFSETQ. This CDR3 is 14 amino acids long. V was trimmed by 0 bases and J by 1 base, leaving 7 bases between them.

The rearrangement joins TRBV5-1 to TRBJ1-1; D is ambiguous. Sequencing input: memory CD4+ T cells sorted from blood. Subset in this sample: CD45RA-negative fraction. This TCR derives from a man younger than 30 in good health. The CDR3 is CASSLGGGNTEAFF. The CDR3 DNA is TGCGCCAGCAGCTTGGGAGGTGGGAACACTGAAGCTTTCTTT. Filled out from reference TRBV5-1 and TRBJ1-1, the complete variable domain reads KAGVTQTPRYLIKTRGQQVTLSCSPISGHRSVSWYQQTPGQGLQFLFEYFSETQRNKGNFPGRFSGRQFSNSRSEMNVSTLELGDSALYLCASSLGGGNTEAFFGQGTRLTVV.